This T cell receptor (beta chain) emerged from a study of OX40 agonist ivuxolimab in advanced cancers. About the study: Age averaged around 54 years (range about 23 to 85), and roughly 80% were male.

The study, taken as a whole, reports: People who partly responded at 0.1-3.0 mg/kg had some of the least clonal expansion seen.

Here immunoSEQ multiplex PCR was the method, and the copy in TCRdb shows in-frame clones only, minus some. Here the sample spans around 100,000 clones, around 87% being singletons. As regards this clone: Antigen unknown.

The CDR3 contains 16 residues. V lost 0 bases and J 3 bases, leaving 14 bases between the germline ends. Germline V gene sequence: CDR1 LNHNV, CDR2 YYDKDF (reference sequence). Autoimmune disease history or systemic immunosuppression excluded patients. The sample was CD4+ or CD8+ T cells sorted from blood, taken in a trial of the OX40 agonist ivuxolimab. This TCR was sampled from an adult with an advanced solid tumor such as melanoma, head and neck, liver or kidney cancer. The chain joins TRBV15 to TRBJ1-1; possible D gene TRBD1, 5 bases. The CDR3 DNA follows: TGTGCCACCAGCAGAGAAGGTAGGGGCGAGGACACTGAAGCTTTCTTT. Translating it yields CATSREGRGEDTEAFF.